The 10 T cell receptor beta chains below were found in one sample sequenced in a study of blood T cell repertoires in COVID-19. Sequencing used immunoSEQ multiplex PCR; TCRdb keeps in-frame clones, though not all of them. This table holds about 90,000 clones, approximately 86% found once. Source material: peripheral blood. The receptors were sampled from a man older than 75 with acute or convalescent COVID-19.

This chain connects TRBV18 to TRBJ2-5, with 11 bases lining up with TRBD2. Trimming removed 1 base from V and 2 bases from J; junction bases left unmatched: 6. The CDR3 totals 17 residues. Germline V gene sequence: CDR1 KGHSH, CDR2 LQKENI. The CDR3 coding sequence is TGTGCCAGCTCACCACGCCTAGCGGGAGGTTTGCAAGAGACCCAGTACTTC. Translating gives CASSPRLAGGLQETQYF. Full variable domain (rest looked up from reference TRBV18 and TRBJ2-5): NAGVMQNPRHLVRRRGQEARLRCSPMKGHSHVYWYRQLPEEGLKFMVYLQKENIIDESGMPKERFSAEFPKEGPSILRIQQVVRGDSAAYFCASSPRLAGGLQETQYFGPGTRLLVL.

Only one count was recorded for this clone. In DNA form, the CDR3 reads TGCGCCAGCAGAGTAGGAGAATCCTACGAGCAGTACTTC. Residues: CASRVGESYEQYF. V and J are TRBV5-1 and TRBJ2-7; D is uncertain. Germline assignment: CDR1 SGHRS and CDR2 YFSETQ. This CDR3 comprises 13 residues. V dropped 5 bases and J dropped 1 base, with 10 bases sitting between them.

CDR3 amino acids: CATSRAGGNQPQHF. DNA of the CDR3: TGTGCCACCAGCAGGGCTGGGGGCAATCAGCCCCAGCATTTT. The chain has TRBV24-1 and TRBJ1-5, with D tentatively TRBD1 (5 bases). In germline, CDR1 is KGHDR, CDR2 SFDVKD. The CDR3 sequence is 14 residues long. V lost 7 bases, J lost 2 bases, and 11 bases lay in between.

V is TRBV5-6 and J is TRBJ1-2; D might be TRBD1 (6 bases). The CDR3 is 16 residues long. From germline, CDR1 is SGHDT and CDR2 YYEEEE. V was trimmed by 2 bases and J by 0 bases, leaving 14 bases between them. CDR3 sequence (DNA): TGTGCCAGCAGCTTATTCCAGGGGCGCTCTAACTATGGCTACACCTTC. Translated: CASSLFQGRSNYGYTF.

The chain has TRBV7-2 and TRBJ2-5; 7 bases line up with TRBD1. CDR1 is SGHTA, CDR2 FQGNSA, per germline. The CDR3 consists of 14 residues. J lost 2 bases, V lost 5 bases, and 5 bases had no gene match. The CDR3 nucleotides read TGTGCCAGCAGCCCGGGGACAGTTCAAGAGACCCAGTACTTC. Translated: CASSPGTVQETQYF. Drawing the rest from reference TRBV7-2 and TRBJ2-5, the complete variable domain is GAGVSQSPSNKVTEKGKDVELRCDPISGHTALYWYRQSLGQGLEFLIYFQGNSAPDKSGLPSDRFSAERTGGSVSTLTIQRTQQEDSAVYLCASSPGTVQETQYFGPGTRLLVL.

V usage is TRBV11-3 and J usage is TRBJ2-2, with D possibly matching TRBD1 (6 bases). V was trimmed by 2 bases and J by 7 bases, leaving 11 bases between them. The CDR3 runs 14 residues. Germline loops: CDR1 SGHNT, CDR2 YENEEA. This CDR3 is CASSLTQGIGELFF. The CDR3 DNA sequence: TGTGCCAGCAGCTTAACCCAGGGGATCGGGGAGCTGTTTTTT.

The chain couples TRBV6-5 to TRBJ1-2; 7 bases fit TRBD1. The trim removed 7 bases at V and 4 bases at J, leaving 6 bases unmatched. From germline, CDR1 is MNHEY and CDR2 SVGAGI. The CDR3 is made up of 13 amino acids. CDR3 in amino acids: CASTPGQFYGYTF. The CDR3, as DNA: TGTGCCAGCACCCCGGGACAGTTCTATGGCTACACCTTC.

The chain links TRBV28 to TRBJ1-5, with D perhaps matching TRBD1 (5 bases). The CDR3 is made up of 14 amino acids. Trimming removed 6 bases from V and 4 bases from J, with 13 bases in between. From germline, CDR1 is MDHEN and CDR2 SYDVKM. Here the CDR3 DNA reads TGTGCCAGCAGGCAAACAGGTCAGAATCAGCCCCAGCATTTT. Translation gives CASRQTGQNQPQHF.

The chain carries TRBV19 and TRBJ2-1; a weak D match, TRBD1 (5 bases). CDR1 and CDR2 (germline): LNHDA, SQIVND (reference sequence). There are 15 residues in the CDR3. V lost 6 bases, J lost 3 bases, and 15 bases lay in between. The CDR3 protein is CASSRTGELYNEQFF. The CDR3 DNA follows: TGTGCCAGTAGCAGAACAGGAGAACTCTACAATGAGCAGTTCTTC.

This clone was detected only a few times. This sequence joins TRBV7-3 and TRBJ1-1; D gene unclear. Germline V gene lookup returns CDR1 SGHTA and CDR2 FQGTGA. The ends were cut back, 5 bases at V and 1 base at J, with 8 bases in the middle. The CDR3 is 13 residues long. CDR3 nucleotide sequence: TGTGCCAGCAGCAGAACACCGAACACTGAAGCTTTCTTT. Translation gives CASSRTPNTEAFF.